The 30 T cell receptor beta chains presented below share a single source sample, sequenced in a study of T cells after posttransplantation cyclophosphamide. Repertoires were generated with immunoSEQ multiplex PCR, while TCRdb's copy carries only in-frame clones and drops some. Sampling found some 38,000 clones, none seen once. The sequencing input was PBMCs. The receptors stem from a man over 45 in good health, CMV-negative, and a related stem cell transplant donor.

This clone was counted many times. This rearrangement joins TRBV10-3 to TRBJ2-3; D is uncertain. The CDR3 runs 14 residues. Germline CDR1 ENHRY, CDR2 SYGVKD. Trimming pared 10 bases from V and 2 bases from J, leaving 16 bases between. This chain's CDR3 is CATLGQRATDTQYF. DNA for the CDR3: TGTGCCACTCTTGGTCAGCGTGCCACAGATACGCAGTATTTT.

This clone showed up many times. CDR3 DNA: TGCGCCAGCAGCCAGCCGGGACAGGGACGTAAAGGTCAGCCCCAGCATTTT. Protein sequence: CASSQPGQGRKGQPQHF. The chain has TRBV4-1 and TRBJ1-5; TRBD1 agrees at 9 bases. The CDR3 is made up of 17 amino acids. CDR1 MGHRA and CDR2 YSYEKL come from the germline V gene. V gave up 3 bases and J gave up 6 bases; unmatched junction bases: 12.

This clone was detected ten times or more. The chain links TRBV10-3 to TRBJ1-2; 10 bases match TRBD1. J was trimmed by 2 bases and V by 7 bases; bases with no gene match: 7. This CDR3 has 15 amino acids. Germline lookup yields CDR1 ENHRY and CDR2 SYGVKD. The CDR3 reads CAINPGQGRNYGYTF. The CDR3 DNA sequence: TGTGCCATCAATCCGGGACAGGGGCGGAACTATGGCTACACCTTC.

V gene TRBV15 combines with J gene TRBJ1-3, with D unresolved. The CDR3 contains 18 residues. Trimming took off 0 bases at V and 0 bases at J, with 15 bases between the two ends. The germline CDR1 and CDR2 sequences are LNHNV and YYDKDF (reference sequence). CDR3 region: CATSRDGGTTSSGNTIYF. Written as DNA, the CDR3 is TGTGCCACCAGCAGAGATGGCGGTACCACTAGCTCTGGAAACACCATATATTTT.

This clone was recorded many times. The chain carries TRBV11-1 and TRBJ2-6, with a weak D call TRBD2 (5 bases). With 3 bases removed from V and 0 bases from J, the gap between germline ends came to 12 bases. The CDR3 totals 17 residues. CDR1 and CDR2 from the germline V gene are SGHAT and FQDESV (reference sequence). The CDR3 sequence is CASSFRGWNSGANVLTF. As DNA, the CDR3 is TGTGCCAGCAGCTTCCGGGGTTGGAACTCTGGGGCCAACGTCCTGACTTTC.

This clone was counted ten times or more. The chain carries TRBV7-2 and TRBJ2-1, with D tentatively TRBD2 (5 bases). The CDR3 has 14 residues. The germline V gene encodes CDR1 SGHTA and CDR2 FQGNSA. V was clipped by 3 bases and J by 0 bases, with 6 bases between them. CDR3 sequence (DNA): TGTGCCAGCAGCTTCCGGGACTCCTACAATGAGCAGTTCTTC. Translating gives CASSFRDSYNEQFF.

On this clone itself: The junction departs from germline at one end; a sequencing error may be responsible. The rearrangement links TRBV2 to TRBJ2-5; D perhaps matches TRBD2 (6 bases). The CDR3 is 13 amino acids. From germline, CDR1 is SNHLY and CDR2 FYNNEI. The DNA for the CDR3 is TGTGCCACCTCAACTAGCCGGCAAGGGACCCAGTACTTC. Translating it yields CATSTSRQGTQYF.

This clone was found many times. The rearrangement links TRBV6-6 to TRBJ2-3, with a tentative D call TRBD2 (6 bases). The germline V and J ends were trimmed by 2 bases and 2 bases, with 8 bases remaining between them. Germline V lookup: CDR1 MNHNY, CDR2 SVGAGI (reference sequence). This CDR3 region has 14 residues. The CDR3, as DNA: TGTGCCAGCAGTTACGGGACTTTCACAGATACGCAGTATTTT. Encoded protein: CASSYGTFTDTQYF.

This clone was found many times. The chain employs TRBV6-5 and TRBJ2-7; 13 nucleotides line up with TRBD2. CDR1 is MNHEY, CDR2 SVGAGI, per germline. The CDR3 is 16 amino acids. The V gene end was trimmed by 2 bases and the J gene end by 3 bases; junction bases not matched to a gene: 4. The CDR3 is CASSYGWTSGSYEQYF. DNA of the CDR3: TGTGCCAGCAGTTACGGGTGGACTAGCGGGAGCTACGAGCAGTACTTC.

This clone was seen only a few times. The rearrangement uses TRBV7-2 and TRBJ2-5; D might be TRBD2 (5 bases). V lost 1 base and J lost 2, with 11 bases in between. The germline V gene has CDR1 SGHTA and CDR2 FQGNSA. The CDR3 spans 15 residues. This chain's CDR3 is CASSLVGSAQETQYF. CDR3 bases: TGTGCCAGCAGCTTAGTTGGTAGCGCTCAAGAGACCCAGTACTTC.

This clone was counted ten times or more. The chain combines TRBV4-1 with TRBJ2-2; possibly TRBD2 for D (6 bases). Trimming stripped 5 bases from V and 3 bases from J, with 16 bases between. The CDR3 contains 16 residues. Looked up from germline, CDR1 is MGHRA and CDR2 is YSYEKL. CDR3 DNA: TGCGCCAGCAGCAGACGGAGGGTGCAGGACACCGGGGAGCTGTTTTTT. It is translated as CASSRRRVQDTGELFF.

This clone was counted ten times or more. This chain joins TRBV4-1 and TRBJ1-2; no firm D call. The CDR3 spans 16 residues. Germline V CDR1 and CDR2: MGHRA, YSYEKL. V shed 1 base and J shed 0 bases, with 12 bases lying between them. The CDR3 spells CASSQAFGVSNYGYTF. CDR3 sequence (DNA): TGCGCCAGCAGCCAAGCCTTCGGGGTGTCTAACTATGGCTACACCTTC.

The rearrangement uses TRBV27 and TRBJ2-5; the D gene is possibly TRBD2 (7 bases). The DNA end is a closer match to TRBJ2-7, so the J assignment may be wrong. CDR1 is MNHEY, CDR2 SMNVEV, per germline (reference sequence). This CDR3 is built from 15 residues. The CDR3 loop reads CASRGGVGGSYEQYF. The CDR3 bases are TGTGCCAGCAGGGGGGGGGTTGGGGGCTCTTACGAGCAGTACTTC.

In this sample, this clone turned up many times. The V call is TRBV7-2, the J call TRBJ1-1; D not resolved. Per germline, CDR1 SGHTA and CDR2 FQGNSA. The V and J ends lost 0 bases and 4 bases respectively, with 12 bases between them. This CDR3 contains 15 residues. The CDR3 DNA is TGTGCCAGCAGCTTAGCAAAATTGGGAGGCACTGAAGCTTTCTTT. It yields the protein CASSLAKLGGTEAFF.

This clone was observed a few times. This sequence joins TRBV2 and TRBJ2-3, with TRBD2 matching 8 bases. The CDR3 runs to 13 residues. Germline CDR1 and CDR2: SNHLY and FYNNEI. The CDR3 coding sequence is TGTGGAGGGTTGGGACTAGGGGCAGATACGCAGTATTTT. Translation gives CGGLGLGADTQYF.

This clone came up many times. The gene calls are TRBV5-1 and TRBJ1-1, with D perhaps matching TRBD1 (6 bases). CDR1 and CDR2 from the germline V gene are SGHRS and YFSETQ. Trimming left V 4 bases short and J 14 bases short, with 24 bases between. The CDR3 length is 14 residues. In DNA, the CDR3 is TGCGCCAGCAGCACCGGGACACCCGAGACTCTCCGCTTCTTT. Protein sequence: CASSTGTPETLRFF. The full variable domain, with the rest looked up from reference TRBV5-1 and TRBJ1-1, is KAGVTQTPRYLIKTRGQQVTLSCSPISGHRSVSWYQQTPGQGLQFLFEYFSETQRNKGNFPGRFSGRQFSNSRSEMNVSTLELGDSALYLCASSTGTPETLRFFGQGTRLTVV.

The sample holds many counts of this clone. J is TRBJ2-7 and V is TRBV5-6; D gene uncertain. Between the trimmed V and J ends, which lost 2 bases and 2 bases, there was a span of 5 bases. Germline-derived CDR1 and CDR2 are SGHDT and YYEEEE. The CDR3 is 12 residues long. CDR3 in DNA: TGTGCCAGCAGCTTCTCTGCCTACGAGCAGTACTTC. It yields the protein CASSFSAYEQYF.

There are many counts of this clone. The gene calls are TRBV18 and TRBJ2-3; TRBD2 matches 10 bases. Germline V gives CDR1 KGHSH, CDR2 LQKENI. The CDR3 runs 15 residues. The V segment lost 3 bases and the J segment 4 bases; nucleotides outside the gene matches: 4. This CDR3 reads CASSPAAGGSDTQYF. In DNA, the CDR3 is TGTGCCAGCTCACCCGCAGCGGGAGGGTCAGATACGCAGTATTTT.

This clone was seen ten or more times. The V gene is TRBV5-1, the J gene TRBJ2-3, with D perhaps TRBD2 (6 bases). This CDR3 has 14 residues. V lost 4 bases and J lost 0, with 9 bases in between. Germline-derived CDR1 and CDR2 are SGHRS and YFSETQ. CDR3 nucleotide sequence: TGCGCCAGCAGCCGCGGGGCTAGCACAGATACGCAGTATTTT. It codes for CASSRGASTDTQYF.

There are many counts of this clone. The chain is built from TRBV13 and TRBJ2-7, with 8 nucleotides matching TRBD2. Trimming cost V 0 bases and J 0 bases; bases outside gene matches: 4. CDR1 and CDR2 (germline): PRHDT, FYEKMQ (reference sequence). This CDR3 is 16 amino acids long. The CDR3 coding sequence is TGTGCCAGCAGCTTAGGGTTTCTAGCGGGCTCCTACGAGCAGTACTTC. Translating gives CASSLGFLAGSYEQYF.

The table lists this clone with many counts. The J gene is TRBJ1-2, the V gene TRBV14; TRBD1 is a possible D gene (5 bases). The CDR3 has 13 amino acids. The V gene's germline CDR1 is SGHDN and CDR2 FVKESK. The ends were cut back, 2 bases at V and 6 bases at J, with 10 bases in the middle. The CDR3 spells CASSQRRGDGYTF. In DNA, the CDR3 is TGTGCCAGCAGCCAAAGACGGGGGGATGGCTACACCTTC.

This clone has at least ten counts. V usage is TRBV6-6 and J usage is TRBJ2-1; D possibly corresponds to TRBD2 (7 bases). Germline loops: CDR1 MNHNY, CDR2 SVGAGI (reference sequence). The CDR3 is made up of 12 amino acids. DNA for the CDR3: TGTGCAATGGGGGGGGGCGGAGATGAGCAGTTCTTC. Translated: CAMGGGGDEQFF.

The sample holds many counts of this clone. The chain employs TRBV14 and TRBJ2-5; 11 bases agree with TRBD2. This CDR3 has 16 residues. V dropped 1 base and J dropped 4; count of bases not matched to a gene: 5. Germline CDR1 is SGHDN and CDR2 is FVKESK. CDR3 coding DNA: TGTGCCAGCAGCCAAGGGGGGCTAGCGGGAGGAGAGACCCAGTACTTC. Its protein product is CASSQGGLAGGETQYF.

This clone was seen at least ten times. This chain links TRBV6-4 with TRBJ2-2; D remains unclear. Germline V gene sequence: CDR1 MRHNA, CDR2 SNTAGT. The CDR3 spans 14 residues. V was clipped by 6 bases and J by 2 bases, with 10 bases between them. The CDR3 DNA reads TGTGCCAGCAGCGAGGCTATCAACACCGGGGAGCTGTTTTTT. Translation: CASSEAINTGELFF.

This clone was picked up many times. V is TRBV7-9 and J is TRBJ1-1; tentative D call: TRBD1 (5 bases). CDR1 and CDR2 from the germline V gene are SEHNR and FQNEAQ (reference sequence). The CDR3 length is 13 residues. The ends were cut back, 2 bases at V and 2 bases at J, with 6 bases in the middle. CDR3 amino acids: CASSLRGNTEAFF. Here the CDR3 DNA reads TGTGCCAGCAGCTTAAGGGGTAACACTGAAGCTTTCTTT.

In this sample, this clone turned up many times. The rearrangement joins TRBV5-4 to TRBJ1-3; 7 nucleotides match TRBD1. V gave up 2 bases and J gave up 4 bases; unmatched junction bases: 3. The CDR3 length is 14 residues. Germline lookup yields CDR1 SGHNT and CDR2 YYREEE (reference sequence). The CDR3 DNA follows: TGTGCCAGCAGCTTCCAGGGGGGCGGAAACACCATATATTTT. It translates to CASSFQGGGNTIYF.

This clone was counted ten times or more. The V and J genes are TRBV6-1 and TRBJ2-7, with TRBD1 identical over 8 bases. CDR1 is MNHNS and CDR2 is SASEGT in the germline V gene. This CDR3 is built from 13 residues. V gave up 6 bases and J gave up 3 bases; unmatched junction bases: 4. The CDR3 is CASRTGEVYEQYF. The CDR3 DNA sequence: TGTGCCAGCAGGACAGGGGAAGTCTACGAGCAGTACTTC.

In this sample, this clone turned up many times. The chain employs TRBV27 and TRBJ2-5, with D perhaps TRBD2 (6 bases). This CDR3 region has 15 residues. Trimming took 5 bases from V and 2 from J, leaving 15 bases between them. Looked up from germline, CDR1 is MNHEY and CDR2 is SMNVEV (reference sequence). The CDR3 spells CASSPAGRFQETQYF. The CDR3 coding sequence is TGTGCCAGCAGTCCTGCGGGACGGTTTCAAGAGACCCAGTACTTC.

This clone was observed at least ten times. This chain joins TRBV11-3 and TRBJ2-1; D is perhaps TRBD2 (5 bases). The CDR3 sequence is 14 residues long. The V gene lost 2 bases and the J gene lost 3 bases, with 8 bases spanning the gap. Germline lookup yields CDR1 SGHNT and CDR2 YENEEA. CDR3 DNA: TGTGCCAGCAGCTTAACCAGCGGCTACAATGAGCAGTTCTTC. Translated: CASSLTSGYNEQFF.

This clone was observed many times. V usage is TRBV12-5 and J usage is TRBJ2-5; D is possibly TRBD2 (7 bases). Trimming shortened V by 0 bases and J by 5 bases, and 10 bases separated the two germline ends. CDR3 length: 14 residues. Germline assignment: CDR1 LGHNT and CDR2 FRNRAP. The CDR3 spells CASGLVGGGETQYF. The CDR3 DNA is TGTGCTAGTGGTTTGGTGGGAGGGGGGGAGACCCAGTACTTC. The whole variable domain, remainder taken from reference TRBV12-5 and TRBJ2-5, is DARVTQTPRHKVTEMGQEVTMRCQPILGHNTVFWYRQTMMQGLELLAYFRNRAPLDDSGMPKDRFSAEMPDATLATLKIQPSEPRDSAVYFCASGLVGGGETQYFGPGTRLLVL.